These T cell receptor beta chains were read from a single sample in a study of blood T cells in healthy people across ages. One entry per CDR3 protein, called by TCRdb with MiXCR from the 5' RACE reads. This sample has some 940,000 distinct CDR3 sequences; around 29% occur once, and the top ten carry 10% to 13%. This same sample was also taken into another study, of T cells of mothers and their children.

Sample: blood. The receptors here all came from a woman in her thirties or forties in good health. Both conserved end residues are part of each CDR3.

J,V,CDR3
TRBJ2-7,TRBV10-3,CAISGRGSSYEQYF
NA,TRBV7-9,CASSPQANSYEQYF
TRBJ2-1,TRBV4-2,CASSQVAGGDEQFF
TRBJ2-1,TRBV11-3,CASSPSLSGYNEQFF
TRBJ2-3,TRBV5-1,CASRAGGAGTDTQYF
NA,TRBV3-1,CASSQSGTGGEQYF
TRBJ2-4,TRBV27,CASKLQGDGAKNIQYF
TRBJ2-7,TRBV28,CASSFSGTGNYEQYF
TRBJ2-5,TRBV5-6,CASSSLSRDRQETQYF
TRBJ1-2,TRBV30,CAWRRGGNGYTF
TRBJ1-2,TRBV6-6,CASSYSGTGKDYGYTF
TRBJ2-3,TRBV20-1,CSARGDPMGPTDTQYF
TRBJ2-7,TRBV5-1,CASSDLTSGSTEQYF
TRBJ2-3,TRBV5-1,CASSLAKEVIDTQYF
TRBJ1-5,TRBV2,CASSPQGDNQPQHF
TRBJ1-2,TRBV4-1,CASSQDRDMRSYTF
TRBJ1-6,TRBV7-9,CASSPGIEGAGSPLHF
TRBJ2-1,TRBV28,CASSITTGGLNEQFF
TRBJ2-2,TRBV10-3,CAISEDQGTSVSGELFF
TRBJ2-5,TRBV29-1,CSVERGGGVNELYF
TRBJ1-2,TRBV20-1,CSARDMKPILLSYGYTF
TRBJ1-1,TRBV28,CASTRNTEAFF